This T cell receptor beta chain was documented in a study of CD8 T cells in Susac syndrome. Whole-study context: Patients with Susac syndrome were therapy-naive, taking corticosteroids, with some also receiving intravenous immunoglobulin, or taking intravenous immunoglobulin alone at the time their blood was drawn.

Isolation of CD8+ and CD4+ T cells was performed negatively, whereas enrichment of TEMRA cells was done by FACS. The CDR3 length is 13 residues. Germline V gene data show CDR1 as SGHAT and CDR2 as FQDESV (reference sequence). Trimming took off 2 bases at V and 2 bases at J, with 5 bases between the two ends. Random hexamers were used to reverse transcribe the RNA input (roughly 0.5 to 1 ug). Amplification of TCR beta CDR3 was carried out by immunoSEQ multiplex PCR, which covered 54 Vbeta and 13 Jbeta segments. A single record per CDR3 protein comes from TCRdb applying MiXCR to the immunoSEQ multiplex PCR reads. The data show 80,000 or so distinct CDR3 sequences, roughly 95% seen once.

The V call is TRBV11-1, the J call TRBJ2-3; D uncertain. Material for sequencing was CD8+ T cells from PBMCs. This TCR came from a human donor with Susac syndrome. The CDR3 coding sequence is TGTGCCAGCAGCTTATTCTTCACAGATACGCAGTATTTT. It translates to CASSLFFTDTQYF.